The rows below give T cell receptor beta chains drawn from one sample of a study of T cell repertoires in aging, cancer and after chemotherapy. A single record per CDR3 protein comes from TCRdb applying MiXCR to the multiplex PCR reads. The table lists some 10,000 distinct CDR3 sequences, more than 30% of them singletons. Sequencing input: blood. The receptors originated from a human donor in good health. Each CDR3 is given without its conserved first and last residue.

V gene	J gene	CDR3 protein
TRBV6-2/TRBV6-3	TRBJ1-1	ASSKDRGPMNTEAF
TRBV6-5	TRBJ2-1	ASSRRTGVSYNEQF
TRBV27	TRBJ2-7	ASSLSPGNEQY
TRBV19	TRBJ2-7	ASSTLLAGGYEQY
TRBV7-9	TRBJ1-6	ASSRGGTGRPPLH
TRBV7-9	TRBJ2-3	ASSYSGKQDTQY
TRBV15	TRBJ1-4	ATSRTDRVEEKLY
TRBV4-2	TRBJ2-6	ASSLQRAGSSGANVLT
TRBV20-1	TRBJ2-3	SARDVGSTDTQY
TRBV6-2/TRBV6-3	TRBJ2-7	ASSGTGGAYEQY
TRBV29-1	TRBJ1-4	SVLGQGNEKLF
TRBV15	TRBJ1-4	ATSRGDGTNEKLF
TRBV18	TRBJ2-1	ASSPDIAGGLNEQF
TRBV11-1	TRBJ2-2	ASSLVGELF
TRBV6-1	TRBJ1-6	ASSEGQHYSPLH
TRBV6-5	TRBJ2-5	ASRTGLETQY
TRBV5-4	TRBJ2-5	ASSLAGGMDQETQY
TRBV15	TRBJ1-6	ATTQGNHNSPLH
TRBV6-6	TRBJ2-6	ASKRSGVNSGANVLT
TRBV27	TRBJ2-3	ASSFEARGDTQY
TRBV10-3	TRBJ2-1	AISEASFPF
TRBV27	TRBJ1-4	ASSSLLTGVNEKLF
TRBV29-1	TRBJ1-5	SAGTFGNQPQH
TRBV7-9	TRBJ2-7	ASSSSNNRDYEQY
TRBV19	TRBJ2-3	ASSINGFLTGTDTQY
TRBV6-2/TRBV6-3	TRBJ2-3	ASSPLGGRAGEDTQY
TRBV27	TRBJ1-4	ATSDLGKLF
TRBV7-9	TRBJ2-7	ASSPSLRTGGYEQY
TRBV29-1	TRBJ2-2	SVEDHNFGRESGGELF